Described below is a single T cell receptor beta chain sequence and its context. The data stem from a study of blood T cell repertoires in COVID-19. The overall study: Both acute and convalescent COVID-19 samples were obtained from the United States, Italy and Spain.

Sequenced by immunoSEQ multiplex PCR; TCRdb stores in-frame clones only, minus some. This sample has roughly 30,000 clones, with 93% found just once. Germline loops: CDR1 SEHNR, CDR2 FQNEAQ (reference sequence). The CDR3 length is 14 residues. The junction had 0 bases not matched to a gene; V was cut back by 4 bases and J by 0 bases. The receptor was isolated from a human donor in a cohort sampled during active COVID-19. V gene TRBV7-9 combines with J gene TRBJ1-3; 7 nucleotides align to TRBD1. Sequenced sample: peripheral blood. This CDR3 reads CASSWTGSGNTIYF. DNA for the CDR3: TGTGCCAGCAGCTGGACAGGCTCTGGAAACACCATATATTTT.